This T cell receptor beta chain was found in a study of cytomegalovirus exposure and HLA in healthy donors (dated by TCRdb to the late 2010s). Regarding the study in general: An earlier analysis of roughly 610 of the donors reported approximately 300 Gb of sequence data and 90 million to 120 million unique TCR beta sequences obtained from some 200 million T cells. An early release that covered about 600 HLA-typed donors contained approximately 300 gigabases of sequencing data and around 85 million unique TCR sequences. Of the 300 to 400 genotyped donors, 81% fell in the genetic ancestry cluster associated with self-reported Caucasian donors. The study aimed to test whether signatures of past pathogen exposure could be identified by cataloging public T cell receptors. The study used immunosequencing to profile the T cell repertoires of 666 subjects and linked those repertoires to cytomegalovirus serostatus. Along with the 666-subject first cohort, a separate validation cohort of over a hundred different subjects was used. To predict cytomegalovirus infection status, the study brought together high-throughput TCR immunosequencing, statistical association of individual TCRs with disease status, and machine learning. In a later analysis, previously published TCR beta repertoires from 500 to 750 donors were re-analyzed and high-resolution HLA genotyping was added so that TCR occurrence patterns could be studied. Rather than using new phenotypic data, the later analysis identified candidate immune exposures from TCR beta sequences and from how often those sequences occurred across donors. To decide whether each TCR beta V gene segment behaved as functional or pseudogenic, an earlier analysis of some 600 of the donors relied on high-throughput TCR beta sequencing. Donor age, sex, ethnicity and CMV serostatus were compiled alongside the repertoire data. Genome-wide SNP genotypes for about 60% of the roughly 670 donors were used in a later genetic analysis, which treated that subset as a discovery cohort. Every repertoire in the discovery cohort had been generated on one and the same sequencing platform. Class I and class II HLA loci were covered by the typing at four-digit resolution. The number of donors typed differed by locus, with about 620-630 for A, B, C, DRB1 and DQB1, approximately 500 for DQA1, approximately 570 for DPA1, and some 440 for DPB1. A handful of DR-DQ haplotypes were treated as single units for association and clustering because of strong linkage in the cohort. Across approximately 420 genotyped donors of the cohort, an average of roughly 250,000 unique TCR beta nucleotide sequences per donor were sequenced, and approximately 17% of those sequences were non-productive. Study-wide findings and limitations: A cluster of highly shared sequence variants was judged likely to be a technical artifact of the sequencing pipeline. The authors suggested that the approach could potentially be extended to other disease states and immunological phenotypes. A total of 150 to 200 TCR beta chains were listed by the study as associated with cytomegalovirus. In a later analysis, TCR association rates were found to vary across HLA loci, with the most associated TCRs seen for DRB1 alleles and the fewest for HLA-C alleles. Because the 87-base-pair reads could not distinguish some IMGT-functional V segments, including TRBV6-2 and TRBV6-3, those segments were excluded. According to a later genetic analysis, donors in an Asian-associated ancestry cluster had fewer N-insertions in productive TCRs than the roughly 660-donor mean. In this cohort, only TCR beta chains were sequenced, and detectable features were limited by the absence of alpha or paired-chain data. Several of the top co-occurrence clusters appeared to be linked to parvovirus B19, influenza, CMV and Epstein-Barr virus, according to a later analysis. According to a later analysis, most CMV-associated TCR beta chains appeared to be HLA-restricted, and the HLA associations seemed to be driven largely by CMV exposure. In a later analysis, HLA-associated TCR beta chains were found to be more clonally expanded and to have lower generation probabilities than equally common non-associated chains. Roughly uniform sequencing depth across donors was assumed in presence/absence analyses, although this assumption may not hold. A further reported finding was that TCR beta sequences accurately predicted the HLA-A and HLA-B alleles for most subjects in the first cohort. In a later analysis, some 18,000 TCR beta sequences were associated with specific HLA alleles at a false discovery rate of 0.05. A later genetic analysis associated a missense DCLRE1C variant with V-gene and J-gene trimming of TCR beta chains, and an independent cohort replicated the association. Because some donors lacked HLA typing at each locus, the association tests relied only on the typed subset. Cytomegalovirus status was reported to be diagnosed by the classifier with high specificity and sensitivity in both the original and validation cohorts. Linkage disequilibrium might explain the correlated functional status among segregating V segments, but an unknown experimental factor could not be excluded. Most TCR sequences were seen in very few donors, while some public TCRs were found in many individuals. Immune exposure information for the cohort was limited to CMV serostatus. Roughly 15 rarely observed V segments, including chromosome 9 orphons, were excluded from the earlier analysis of some 590 of the donors because counts were too low. In vitro tests confirmed that a few of the cytomegalovirus-associated TCR beta chains recognize cytomegalovirus antigens. In an earlier analysis of 587 of the donors, most TCR beta V segments appeared in productive rearrangements about 87% or about 30% of the time, broadly matching IMGT annotations. When HLA alleles, especially DR and DQ, strongly co-occurred, attributing TCR associations to individual alleles was difficult.

CDR1 and CDR2 are read off the germline V gene as SQVTM and ANQGSEA. V and J are truncated by 6 bases and 0 bases respectively, leaving an intervening sequence of 11 bases. From its cysteine to its phenylalanine, the CDR3 spans 13 amino acids. Only the CDR3 portion is preserved as DNA: 39 bases, with reading frame beginning at the first base. On this clone itself: The target of this receptor is not known. One base away there is no much larger clone; base qualities are not given.

Library preparation was by the immunoSEQ multiplex PCR assay. For the multiplex PCR, a mixture combining 60 forward primers for TCR Vbeta segments and 13 reverse primers for TCR Jbeta segments was used. The CDR3 region of rearranged TCR beta genes was amplified from genomic DNA with a multiplex PCR assay. On the Illumina HiSeq System, the amplified TCR beta libraries were sequenced as 87-base-pair reads. The study's processing was this. A later analysis tallied around 80 million unique TCR beta chains across the approximately 670 repertoires, and approximately 9.9 million of those chains were shared by two or more donors. Raw reads were error-corrected and collapsed into unique sequences with a nearest-neighbor algorithm that merged closely related sequences to remove PCR and sequencing errors. CDR3 sequences were aligned to IMGT reference sequences to assign V, D and J gene segments. For a sequence to be retained, a match of at least six nucleotides was required to both a V gene segment and a J gene segment. A rearrangement counted as productive if the CDR3 had no stop codons and remained in frame with V and J, and every other rearrangement counted as non-productive. Following IMGT convention, CDR3 was defined as the stretch from the second conserved V-encoded cysteine to the conserved J-encoded phenylalanine. In an earlier analysis of more than 550 of the donors, sequences lacking an unambiguous match to a single V gene segment were excluded. An earlier analysis of 450 to 650 of the donors called V segments functional above 56.7% productive rearrangements and segregating when the between-donor standard deviation exceeded 5%. To diagnose cytomegalovirus status from the catalog of TCR beta chain sequences, a statistical classification framework was built. In a later analysis, TCR nucleotide sequences were compared against IMGT/GENE-DB human TR gene sequences so that V and J genes could be assigned. A later analysis assigned CDR3 sequences and most-parsimonious VDJ recombination scenarios with the TCRdist pipeline. In a later analysis, each TCR beta chain was defined by its CDR3 amino acid sequence together with its V-gene family, and reads lacking a unique V-gene family were excluded. A later analysis removed over 500 highly shared, low-generation-probability nucleotide sequences to deal with suspected cross-contamination and a sequencing artifact. In a later analysis, a clonal expansion index for each public chain was calculated from normalized within-repertoire ranks of inferred template counts. In a later analysis, generation probabilities were computed with a VDJ recombination model fitted to out-of-frame rearrangements, and the resulting probabilities were checked against IGoR. Hypergeometric tests were used in a later analysis to score TCR-TCR, TCR-HLA and TCR-CMV co-occurrence, with a repertoire-size bias correction applied to the TCR pairs. A later analysis estimated false discovery rates by permuting HLA or CMV assignments 20 times. In a later analysis, co-occurring TCRs were grouped using DBSCAN, and TCRdist sequence similarity was added for clustering within HLA-allele-positive subsets. Repertoires with fewer than 30,000 or more than 120,000 public chains, plus five repertoires with anomalous nucleotide sharing, were excluded from co-occurrence clustering. TCRdb took this table from immuneACCESS and kept in-frame rearrangements with V and J called. Such tables lack part of the clones; where checked against another copy, unresolved V genes explain under half of the gap, and the rest is unexplained. That table is the source of V, J and clone size, and D and trimming were worked out from the DNA. This sample comprises 110,000 to 150,000 clones, about 77% of them detected only once. The ten most abundant clones make up 3% to 4.5% of the sample.

In total, roughly 710 healthy bone marrow donors made up the cohort. At the time of sampling, every cohort member was nominally healthy, though immune exposures that went unrecorded were likely present. The donor was CMV seronegative and was included in the group of a few hundred seronegative cohort members. Every donor gave a peripheral blood sample, and the peripheral blood mononuclear cells from that sample were used for TCR beta sequencing. The Qiagen DNeasy Blood Extraction Kit was used to extract genomic DNA from the blood cell samples. The sequence was obtained from a male donor in good health and CMV-seronegative. The sequencing sample was made of PBMCs. The chain joins TRBV29-1 to TRBJ1-1; the D gene cannot be named for sure. The nucleotides read TGCAGCGTCGGAGGCCTCATGAACACTGAAGCTTTCTTT. It encodes CSVGGLMNTEAFF.